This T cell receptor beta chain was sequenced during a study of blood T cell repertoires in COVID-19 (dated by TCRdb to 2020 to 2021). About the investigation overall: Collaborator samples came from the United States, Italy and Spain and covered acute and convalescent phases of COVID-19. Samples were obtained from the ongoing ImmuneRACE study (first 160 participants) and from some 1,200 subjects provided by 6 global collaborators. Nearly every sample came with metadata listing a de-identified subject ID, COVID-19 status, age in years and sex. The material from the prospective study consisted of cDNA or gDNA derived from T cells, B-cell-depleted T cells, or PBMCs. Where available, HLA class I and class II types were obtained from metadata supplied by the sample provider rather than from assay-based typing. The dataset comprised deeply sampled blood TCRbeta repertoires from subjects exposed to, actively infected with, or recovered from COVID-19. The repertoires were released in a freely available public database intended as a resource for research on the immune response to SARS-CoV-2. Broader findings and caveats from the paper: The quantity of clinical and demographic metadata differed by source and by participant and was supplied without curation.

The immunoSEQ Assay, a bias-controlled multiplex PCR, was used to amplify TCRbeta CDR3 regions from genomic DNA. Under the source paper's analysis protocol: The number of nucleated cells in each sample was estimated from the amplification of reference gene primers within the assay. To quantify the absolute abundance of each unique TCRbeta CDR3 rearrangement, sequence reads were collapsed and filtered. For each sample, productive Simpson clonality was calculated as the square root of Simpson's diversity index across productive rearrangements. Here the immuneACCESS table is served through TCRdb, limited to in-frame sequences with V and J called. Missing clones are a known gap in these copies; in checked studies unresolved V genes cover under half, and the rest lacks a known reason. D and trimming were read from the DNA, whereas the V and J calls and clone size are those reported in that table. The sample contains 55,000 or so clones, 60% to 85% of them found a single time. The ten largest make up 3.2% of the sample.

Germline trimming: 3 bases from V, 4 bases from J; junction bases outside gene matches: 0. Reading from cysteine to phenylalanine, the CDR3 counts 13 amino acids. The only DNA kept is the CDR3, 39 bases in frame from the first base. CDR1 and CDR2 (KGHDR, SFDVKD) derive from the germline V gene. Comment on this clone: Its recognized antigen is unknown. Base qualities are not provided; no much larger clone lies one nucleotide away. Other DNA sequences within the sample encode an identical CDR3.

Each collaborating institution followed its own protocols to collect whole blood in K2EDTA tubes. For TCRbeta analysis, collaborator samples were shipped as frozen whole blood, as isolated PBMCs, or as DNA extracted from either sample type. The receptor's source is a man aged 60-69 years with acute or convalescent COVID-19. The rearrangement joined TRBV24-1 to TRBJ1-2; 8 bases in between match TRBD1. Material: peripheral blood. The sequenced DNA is TGTGCCACCAGTGATGGACAGGGCTATGGCTACACCTTC. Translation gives CATSDGQGYGYTF.